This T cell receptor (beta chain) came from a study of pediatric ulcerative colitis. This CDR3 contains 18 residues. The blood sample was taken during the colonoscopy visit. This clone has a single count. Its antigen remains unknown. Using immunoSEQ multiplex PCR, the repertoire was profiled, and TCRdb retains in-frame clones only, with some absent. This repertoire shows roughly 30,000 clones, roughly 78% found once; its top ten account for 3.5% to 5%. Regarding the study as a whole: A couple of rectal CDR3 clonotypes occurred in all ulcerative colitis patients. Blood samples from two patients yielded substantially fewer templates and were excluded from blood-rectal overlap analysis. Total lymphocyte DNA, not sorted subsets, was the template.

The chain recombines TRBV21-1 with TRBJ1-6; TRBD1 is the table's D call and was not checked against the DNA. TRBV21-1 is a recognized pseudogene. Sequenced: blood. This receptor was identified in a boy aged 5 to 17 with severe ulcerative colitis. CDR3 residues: CASSKARLTGTNNSPLHF. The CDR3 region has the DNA TGTGCCAGCAGCAAAGCGCGTCTCACAGGGACGAATAATTCACCCCTCCACTTT.